The 20 T cell receptor beta chains given below trace back to one sample, sequenced in a study of blood T cell repertoires in COVID-19. Repertoires were generated with immunoSEQ multiplex PCR, while TCRdb's copy carries only in-frame clones and drops some. This sample has 75,000 to 90,000 clones, with about 80% found just once. Sequenced sample: peripheral blood. All receptors come from a woman aged 40 to 50 with active or convalescent COVID-19.

The genes are TRBV29-1 and TRBJ1-5; 8 nucleotides align to TRBD1. V gave up 6 bases and J gave up 3 bases; unmatched junction bases: 1. Germline lookup yields CDR1 SQVTM and CDR2 ANQGSEA. The length of the CDR3 is 12 residues. The CDR3 DNA sequence: TGCAGCGTACAGGGGGACAATCAGCCCCAGCATTTT. As protein: CSVQGDNQPQHF.

The count of this clone is one. The rearrangement links TRBV5-1 to TRBJ1-6; no firm D call. CDR3 length: 19 amino acids. The germline V and J ends were trimmed by 4 bases and 5 bases, with 25 bases remaining between them. Germline values: CDR1 SGHRS, CDR2 YFSETQ. The CDR3 protein is CASSIIPGSSLENNSPLHF. The CDR3 DNA reads TGCGCCAGCAGCATTATTCCGGGAAGTTCCCTGGAAAATAATTCACCCCTCCACTTT. The full variable domain, completed using reference TRBV5-1 and TRBJ1-6, is KAGVTQTPRYLIKTRGQQVTLSCSPISGHRSVSWYQQTPGQGLQFLFEYFSETQRNKGNFPGRFSGRQFSNSRSEMNVSTLELGDSALYLCASSIIPGSSLENNSPLHFGNGTRLTVT.

The CDR3 nucleotides are TGTGCCAGCAGCTTTCCTTCGTCTGAAGACAGTGAACAGTACTTC. This codes for CASSFPSSEDSEQYF. The genes are TRBV7-9 and TRBJ2-7; possible D gene TRBD1, 5 bases. The length of the CDR3 is 15 residues. In germline, CDR1 is SEHNR, CDR2 FQNEAQ (reference sequence). Trimming took 3 bases from V and 10 from J, leaving 22 bases between them.

This clone was counted a single time. This rearrangement joins TRBV5-1 to TRBJ2-1, with 10 bases fitting TRBD2. The CDR3 is made up of 15 amino acids. Trimming took 3 bases from V and 4 from J; bases not matched to a gene: 4. CDR1 and CDR2 from the germline V gene are SGHRS and YFSETQ. CDR3 DNA: TGCGCCAGCAGCTCTCTAGCGGGGGTATACAATGAGCAGTTCTTC. Its protein is CASSSLAGVYNEQFF.

This clone was observed a few times. The chain uses TRBV10-3 and TRBJ1-5; 10 bases match TRBD1. The V gene end was trimmed by 0 bases and the J gene end by 4 bases; junction bases not matched to a gene: 6. Per germline, CDR1 ENHRY and CDR2 SYGVKD. The CDR3 covers 17 residues. The CDR3 loop is CAISESRDRGANQPQHF. The CDR3 nucleotides read TGTGCCATCAGTGAGTCGAGGGACAGGGGCGCAAATCAGCCCCAGCATTTT.

Concerning this clone itself: Other nucleotide sequences in the sample specify the same CDR3. This chain uses TRBV5-1 with TRBJ2-7, with D possibly matching TRBD1 (6 bases). Germline CDR1 and CDR2: SGHRS and YFSETQ. V was cut by 4 bases and J by 1 base, with 9 bases left in between. This CDR3 is 13 amino acids long. CDR3 loop: CASSRDTSYEQYF. CDR3 in DNA: TGCGCCAGCAGCCGGGACACGTCCTACGAGCAGTACTTC.

This clone has just a few counts. V gene TRBV28 combines with J gene TRBJ1-2; D remains unclear. Germline CDR1 and CDR2: MDHEN and SYDVKM. The CDR3 sequence is 12 residues long. The V gene lost 2 bases and the J gene lost 4 bases, with 5 bases spanning the gap. This chain's CDR3 is CASSLDTYGYTF. The CDR3 nucleotides are TGTGCCAGCAGTTTAGACACCTATGGCTACACCTTC.

The chain is built from TRBV6-2 or TRBV6-3 and TRBJ1-5; possible D gene TRBD1, 6 bases. The CDR3 is made up of 14 amino acids. V was trimmed by 5 bases and J by 7 bases, leaving 15 bases between them. Germline V CDR1 and CDR2: MNHEY, SVGEGT. The CDR3 sequence: CASSGRTEAQPQHF. DNA for the CDR3: TGTGCCAGCAGTGGGCGGACAGAAGCCCAGCCCCAGCATTTT.

The table lists this clone with a count of one. This chain uses TRBV27 with TRBJ2-2, with a tentative D call TRBD1 (6 bases). CDR1 and CDR2 (germline): MNHEY, SMNVEV (reference sequence). V was shortened by 1 base and J by 1 base, with 7 bases between the two germline ends. The CDR3 is 15 residues long. The CDR3 DNA follows: TGTGCCAGCAGTTTATACAGGGTGAACACCGGGGAGCTGTTTTTT. Protein: CASSLYRVNTGELFF.

The chain is built from TRBV5-6 and TRBJ1-3; tentative D call: TRBD1 (6 bases). V gave up 2 bases and J gave up 0 bases, with 12 bases separating them. CDR3 length: 16 amino acids. Germline V gene lookup returns CDR1 SGHDT and CDR2 YYEEEE. Here the CDR3 reads CASSFLSGVSGNTIYF. For the CDR3, the DNA is TGTGCCAGCAGCTTTTTATCAGGGGTCTCTGGAAACACCATATATTTT.

The J gene is TRBJ2-7, the V gene TRBV27; TRBD1 agrees at 7 bases. V lost 7 bases, J lost 2 bases, and 11 bases stayed unmatched. CDR1 and CDR2 (germline): MNHEY, SMNVEV (reference sequence). This CDR3 spans 15 amino acids. In DNA form, the CDR3 reads TGTGCCAGCAAAGGTCGAGGGCAGGGGGCCTACGAGCAGTACTTC. This sequence encodes CASKGRGQGAYEQYF.

This chain links TRBV25-1 with TRBJ1-4, with TRBD1 identical over 7 bases. The CDR3 length is 11 residues. V lost 6 bases to trimming and J lost 12 bases; unmatched junction nucleotides: 4. Per germline, CDR1 MGHDK and CDR2 SYGVNS. CDR3 loop: CASRGQDQLFF. In nucleotides, the CDR3 is TGTGCCAGCAGAGGACAGGACCAACTGTTTTTT.

The V and J genes are TRBV5-1 and TRBJ2-7; possible D gene TRBD1, 5 bases. V lost 4 bases to trimming and J lost 2 bases, with 13 bases between them. The CDR3 loop spans 14 amino acids. The germline CDR1 and CDR2 sequences are SGHRS and YFSETQ. CDR3 amino acids: CASSVGHKTYEQYF. CDR3 nucleotide sequence: TGCGCCAGCAGCGTCGGACACAAGACCTACGAGCAGTACTTC.

The rearrangement uses TRBV6-6 and TRBJ1-4; 9 bases align to TRBD1. Trimming removed 6 bases from V and 9 bases from J; junction bases left unmatched: 8. This CDR3 contains 14 residues. The germline V gene encodes CDR1 MNHNY and CDR2 SVGAGI (reference sequence). The CDR3 nucleotides are TGTGCCAGCAGCGGGACAGGGAGGTTTAAAAAACTGTTTTTT. Translation: CASSGTGRFKKLFF.

The CDR3 here is CASSRTGQGDEQYF. CDR3 nucleotides: TGTGCCAGCAGCAGAACGGGACAGGGGGACGAGCAGTACTTC. V usage is TRBV7-3 and J usage is TRBJ2-7; 11 bases agree with TRBD1. Germline loops: CDR1 SGHTA, CDR2 FQGTGA. The CDR3 is made up of 14 amino acids. V lost 5 bases, J lost 5 bases, and 5 bases stayed unmatched.

J is TRBJ1-6 and V is TRBV4-3; D is perhaps TRBD1 (6 bases). The CDR3 totals 20 residues. Trimming left V 1 base short and J 0 bases short, with 19 bases between. The germline V gene has CDR1 LGHNA and CDR2 YSLEER. The chain's CDR3 is CASSQVSPGEPGSYNSPLHF. CDR3 in DNA: TGCGCCAGCAGCCAAGTCTCCCCAGGGGAACCCGGCTCCTATAATTCACCCCTCCACTTT.

The chain joins TRBV11-2 to TRBJ1-4; D remains unclear. V shed 2 bases and J shed 0 bases, with 16 bases lying between them. The CDR3 has 18 amino acids. The germline gives CDR1 SGHAT, CDR2 FQNNGV. CDR3 sequence: CASSLLHGTLATNEKLFF. The DNA for the CDR3 is TGTGCCAGCAGCTTACTCCACGGCACTCTAGCAACTAATGAAAAACTGTTTTTT.

This clone appeared a few times. This rearrangement joins TRBV5-5 to TRBJ1-1; possibly TRBD1 for D (5 bases). The CDR3 is 14 residues long. The germline gives CDR1 SGHKS, CDR2 YYEKEE (reference sequence). With 3 bases removed from V and 9 bases from J, the gap between germline ends came to 18 bases. The CDR3 bases are TGTGCCAGCAGCTCTGGACAAGCGGCGGGAAAAGCTTTCTTT. Protein: CASSSGQAAGKAFF. The whole variable domain, filled in from reference TRBV5-5 and TRBJ1-1, reads DAGVTQSPTHLIKTRGQQVTLRCSPISGHKSVSWYQQVLGQGPQFIFQYYEKEERGRGNFPDRFSARQFPNYSSELNVNALLLGDSALYLCASSSGQAAGKAFFGQGTRLTVV.

V usage is TRBV18 and J usage is TRBJ1-3; tentatively, D is TRBD1 (6 bases). V dropped 6 bases and J dropped 4 bases, with 10 bases sitting between them. The CDR3 extends over 13 amino acids. CDR1 KGHSH and CDR2 LQKENI come from the germline V gene. The CDR3 region is CASSITGGNTIYF. CDR3 nucleotide sequence: TGTGCCAGCTCTATTACAGGGGGAAACACCATATATTTT.

The rearrangement links TRBV28 to TRBJ2-4; no definite D call. The germline V gene has CDR1 MDHEN and CDR2 SYDVKM. Trimming stripped 6 bases from V and 0 bases from J, with 9 bases between. This CDR3 has 14 residues. DNA for the CDR3: TGTGCCAGCAGCTTGCGGCTAGCCAAAAACATTCAGTACTTC. It is translated as CASSLRLAKNIQYF.